These T cell receptor beta chains were read from a single sample in a study of Ad26.COV2.S vaccination and SARS-CoV-2 variants. The protocol was immunoSEQ multiplex PCR, while the TCRdb copy is restricted to in-frame clones and leaves out a portion. The table has about 350,000 clones, more than 85% seen once. The sample was peripheral blood, taken in a trial of Ad26.COV2.S vaccine versus placebo. All receptors derive from a person between 18 and 65 years old who received the Ad26.COV2.S COVID-19 vaccine or a placebo. Both conserved end residues are trimmed from each CDR3.

V gene	J gene	CDR3 protein
TRBV19	TRBJ1-5	ASSNGGQGSNQPQH
TRBV10-3	TRBJ2-3	AISEFRDKSTDTQY
TRBV6-2/TRBV6-3	TRBJ1-5	ASSFTQMGNQPQH
TRBV20-1	TRBJ2-5	SASEPDRETQY
TRBV6-5	TRBJ2-7	ASRGGPSSYEQY
TRBV5-1	TRBJ1-2	ASSLEGSPNYGYT
TRBV7-2	TRBJ2-1	ASSPGQVTYNEQF
TRBV5-1	TRBJ1-4	ASSSNTATNEKLF
TRBV12-3/TRBV12-4	TRBJ2-1	ASRVGRYNEQF
TRBV6-5	TRBJ2-1	ASSQQGRTYNEQF
TRBV2	TRBJ2-3	ASTLGQGGTDTQY
TRBV10-3	TRBJ2-7	AISADLAGASEQY
TRBV7-8	TRBJ1-5	ASSLGGQSNQPQH
TRBV2	TRBJ1-6	ASSEHRGGSPLH
TRBV5-4	TRBJ2-7	ASSSLGDHEQY
TRBV11-2	TRBJ2-6	ASSYSQGASGANVLT
TRBV20-1	TRBJ2-7	SASHLSGLSYYEQY
TRBV6-4	TRBJ1-5	ASSDSNSNQPQH
TRBV28	TRBJ2-3	ASSLFGIEGDTQY
TRBV10-3	TRBJ1-4	AISALDRTYSTNEKLF
TRBV6-5	TRBJ1-1	ASSYGRNTEAF
TRBV19	TRBJ1-5	ASSVTGEYNQPQH
TRBV4-3	TRBJ1-5	ASSQVFPSGAQQPQH
TRBV12-3/TRBV12-4	TRBJ1-2	ASSFGLYGYT
TRBV11-2	TRBJ2-7	ASSLVQGGYEQY
TRBV5-1	TRBJ2-3	ASSLEVRISDTQY
TRBV2	TRBJ1-1	ASRSLLGTTEAF
TRBV6-5	TRBJ2-7	ASSRIQGYEQY
TRBV9	TRBJ1-1	ASSALTGYTEAF
TRBV9	TRBJ1-5	ASSVGTHQPQH
TRBV7-2	TRBJ1-5	ASSRTGNSNQPQH
TRBV27	TRBJ1-1	ASSGMNTEAF
TRBV14	TRBJ2-5	ASSQFLEETQY
TRBV12-2	TRBJ2-3	GRGRPFSTDTQY
TRBV19	TRBJ2-1	ASSILPTSGGVSYNEQF
TRBV27	TRBJ1-1	ASSLSAGLGTEAF
TRBV28	TRBJ1-1	ASSLWGEGGTEAF
TRBV5-1	TRBJ2-5	ASSRDYLQETQY
TRBV9	TRBJ1-1	ASSPGGGTEAF
TRBV14	TRBJ1-1	ASSGGTRTNTEAF
TRBV27	TRBJ2-1	ASSSLGAGEHNEQF